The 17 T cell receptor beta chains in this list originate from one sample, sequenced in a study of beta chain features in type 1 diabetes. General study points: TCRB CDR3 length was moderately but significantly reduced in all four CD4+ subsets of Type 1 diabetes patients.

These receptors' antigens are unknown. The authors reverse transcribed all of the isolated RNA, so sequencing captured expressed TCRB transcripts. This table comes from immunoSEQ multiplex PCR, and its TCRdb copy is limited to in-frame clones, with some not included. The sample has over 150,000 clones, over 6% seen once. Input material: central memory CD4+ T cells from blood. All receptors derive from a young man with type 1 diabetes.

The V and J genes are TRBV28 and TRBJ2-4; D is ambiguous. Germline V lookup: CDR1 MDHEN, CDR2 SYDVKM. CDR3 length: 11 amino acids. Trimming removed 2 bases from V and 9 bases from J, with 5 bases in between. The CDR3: CASSLESIQYF. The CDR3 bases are TGTGCCAGCAGTTTAGAGTCCATTCAGTACTTC. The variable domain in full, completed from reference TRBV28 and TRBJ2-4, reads DVKVTQSSRYLVKRTGEKVFLECVQDMDHENMFWYRQDPGLGLRLIYFSYDVKMKEKGDIPEGYSVSREKKERFSLILESASTNQTSMYLCASSLESIQYFGAGTRLSVL.

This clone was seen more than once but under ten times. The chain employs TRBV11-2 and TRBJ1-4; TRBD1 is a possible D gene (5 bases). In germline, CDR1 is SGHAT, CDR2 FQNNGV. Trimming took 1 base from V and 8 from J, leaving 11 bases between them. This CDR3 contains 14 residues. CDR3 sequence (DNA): TGTGCCAGCAGCTTAGGGCAGGGCGGCGAAAAACTGTTTTTT. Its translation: CASSLGQGGEKLFF.

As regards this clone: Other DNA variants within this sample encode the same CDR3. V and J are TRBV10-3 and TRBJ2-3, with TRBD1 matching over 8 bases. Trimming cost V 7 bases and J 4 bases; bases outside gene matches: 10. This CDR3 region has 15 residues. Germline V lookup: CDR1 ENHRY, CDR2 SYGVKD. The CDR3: CAITPGQGGADTQYF. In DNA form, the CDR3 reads TGTGCCATCACCCCAGGACAGGGTGGAGCAGATACGCAGTATTTT.

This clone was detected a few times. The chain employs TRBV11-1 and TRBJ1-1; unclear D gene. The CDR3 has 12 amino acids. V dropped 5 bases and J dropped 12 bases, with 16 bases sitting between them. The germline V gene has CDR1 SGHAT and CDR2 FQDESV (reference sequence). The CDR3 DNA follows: TGTGCCAGCAGCCTACTAGACCATAACCCTTTCTTT. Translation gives CASSLLDHNPFF.

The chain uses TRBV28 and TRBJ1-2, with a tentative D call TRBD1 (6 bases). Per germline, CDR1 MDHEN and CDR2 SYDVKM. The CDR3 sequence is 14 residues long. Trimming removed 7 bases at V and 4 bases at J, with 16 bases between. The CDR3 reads CASTSDRSPYGYTF. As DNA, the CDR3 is TGTGCCAGCACATCCGACAGGAGTCCCTATGGCTACACCTTC.

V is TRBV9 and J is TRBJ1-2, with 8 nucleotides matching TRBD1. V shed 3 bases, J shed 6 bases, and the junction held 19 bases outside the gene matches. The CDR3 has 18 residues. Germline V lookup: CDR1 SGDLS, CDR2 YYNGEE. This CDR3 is CASSAAVGQGSFTDGYTF. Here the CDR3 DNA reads TGTGCCAGCAGCGCGGCTGTCGGACAGGGTTCGTTTACTGATGGCTACACCTTC.

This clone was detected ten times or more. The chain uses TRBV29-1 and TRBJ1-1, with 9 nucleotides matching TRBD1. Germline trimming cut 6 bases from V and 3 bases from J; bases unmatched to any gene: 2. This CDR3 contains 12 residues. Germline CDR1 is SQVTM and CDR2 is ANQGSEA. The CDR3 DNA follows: TGCAGCGTGGGACAGGGACACACTGAAGCTTTCTTT. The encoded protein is CSVGQGHTEAFF.

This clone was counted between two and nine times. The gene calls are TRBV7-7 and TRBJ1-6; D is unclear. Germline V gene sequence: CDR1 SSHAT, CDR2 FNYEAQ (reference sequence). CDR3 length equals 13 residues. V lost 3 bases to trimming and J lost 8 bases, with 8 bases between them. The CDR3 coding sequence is TGTGCCAGCAGCTTCGGGGTCGATTCACCCCTCCACTTT. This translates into CASSFGVDSPLHF.

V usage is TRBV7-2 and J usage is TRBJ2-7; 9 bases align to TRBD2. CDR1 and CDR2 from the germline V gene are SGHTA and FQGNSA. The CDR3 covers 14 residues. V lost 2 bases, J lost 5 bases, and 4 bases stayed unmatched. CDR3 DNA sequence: TGTGCCAGCAGCTTAACCGGGACTAGCCACGAGCAGTACTTC. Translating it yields CASSLTGTSHEQYF.

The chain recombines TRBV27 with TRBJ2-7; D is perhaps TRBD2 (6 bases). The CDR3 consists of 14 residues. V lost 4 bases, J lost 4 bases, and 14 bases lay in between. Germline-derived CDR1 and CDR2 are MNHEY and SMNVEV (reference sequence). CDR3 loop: CASSSLSGWYEQYF. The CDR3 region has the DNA TGTGCCAGCAGTTCCCTAAGCGGGTGGTACGAGCAGTACTTC.

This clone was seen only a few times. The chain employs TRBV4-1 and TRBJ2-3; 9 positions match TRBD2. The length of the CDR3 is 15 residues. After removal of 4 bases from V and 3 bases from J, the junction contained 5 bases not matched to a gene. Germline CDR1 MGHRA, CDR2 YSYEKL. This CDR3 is CASSLSGGLTDTQYF. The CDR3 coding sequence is TGCGCCAGCAGCCTTAGCGGGGGCCTTACAGATACGCAGTATTTT.

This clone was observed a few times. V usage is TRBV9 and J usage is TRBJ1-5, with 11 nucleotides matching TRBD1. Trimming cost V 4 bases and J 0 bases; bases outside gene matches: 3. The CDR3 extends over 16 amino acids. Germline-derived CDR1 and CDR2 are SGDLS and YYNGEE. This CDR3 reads CASSLGTGGSNQPQHF. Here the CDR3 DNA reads TGTGCCAGCAGCCTTGGGACAGGGGGTAGCAATCAGCCCCAGCATTTT.

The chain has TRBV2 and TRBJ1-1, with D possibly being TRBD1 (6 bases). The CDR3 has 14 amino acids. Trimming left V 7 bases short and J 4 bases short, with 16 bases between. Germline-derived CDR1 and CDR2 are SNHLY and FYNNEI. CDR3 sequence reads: CASMLQGPSTEAFF. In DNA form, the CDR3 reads TGTGCCAGCATGTTACAGGGCCCCAGCACTGAAGCTTTCTTT.

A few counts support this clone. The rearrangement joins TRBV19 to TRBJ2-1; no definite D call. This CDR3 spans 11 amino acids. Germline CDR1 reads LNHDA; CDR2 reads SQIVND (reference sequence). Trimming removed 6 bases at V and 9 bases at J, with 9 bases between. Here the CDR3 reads CASRRGIEQFF. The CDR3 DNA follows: TGTGCCAGTAGGAGAGGTATTGAGCAGTTCTTC.

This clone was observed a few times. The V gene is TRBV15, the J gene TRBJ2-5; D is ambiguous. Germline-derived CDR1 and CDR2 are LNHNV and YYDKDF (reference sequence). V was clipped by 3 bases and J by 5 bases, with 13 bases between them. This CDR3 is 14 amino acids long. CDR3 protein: CATSSAFTRETQYF. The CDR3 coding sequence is TGTGCCACCAGCAGTGCCTTTACCCGGGAGACCCAGTACTTC.

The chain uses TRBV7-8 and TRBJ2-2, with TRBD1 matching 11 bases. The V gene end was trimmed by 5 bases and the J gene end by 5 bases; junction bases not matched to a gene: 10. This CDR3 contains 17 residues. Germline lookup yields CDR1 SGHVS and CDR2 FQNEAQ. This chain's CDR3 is CASSNNPGQGVTGELFF. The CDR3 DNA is TGTGCCAGCAGCAACAACCCGGGACAGGGGGTAACCGGGGAGCTGTTTTTT. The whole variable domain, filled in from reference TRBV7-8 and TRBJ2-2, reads GAGVSQSPRYKVAKRGQDVALRCDPISGHVSLFWYQQALGQGPEFLTYFQNEAQLDKSGLPSDRFFAERPEGSVSTLKIQRTQQEDSAVYLCASSNNPGQGVTGELFFGEGSRLTVL.

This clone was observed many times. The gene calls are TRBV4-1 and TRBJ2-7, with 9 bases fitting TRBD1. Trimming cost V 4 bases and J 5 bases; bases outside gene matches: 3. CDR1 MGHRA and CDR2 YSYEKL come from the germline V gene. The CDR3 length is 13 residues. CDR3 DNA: TGCGCCAGCAGCCTCCGGACAGGGGACGAGCAGTACTTC. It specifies CASSLRTGDEQYF.